Below, 32 T cell receptor beta chains from the same sample are listed, as sequenced in a study of blood T cells in healthy people across ages. Next came a second PCR, run for about 7 to 12 cycles, which used a sample-barcoded 5' primer along with a J-beta primer mix. TCRdb re-analysed the 5' RACE reads in MiXCR, keeping a single row per CDR3 protein. The sample has around 990,000 distinct CDR3 sequences, around 25% seen once. The same data also went into a second study, on T cells of mothers and their children.

Sequenced: blood. The receptor source for this set is a girl aged 2-10 years in good health.

The chain joins TRBV27 to TRBJ2-4; D unclear. Per germline, CDR1 MNHEY and CDR2 SMNVEV (reference sequence). V was pared by 6 bases and J by 5 bases, with 14 bases between. The CDR3 spans 14 residues. DNA of the CDR3: TGTGCCAGCAGATATACCGGACGGGAAAACATTCAGTACTTC. Encoded protein: CASRYTGRENIQYF.

This clonotype has just a few counts. The V gene is TRBV7-9, the J gene TRBJ2-5; D remains ambiguous. The CDR3 covers 14 residues. The V and J ends lost 3 bases and 0 bases respectively, with 8 bases between them. Germline V gives CDR1 SEHNR, CDR2 FQNEAQ (reference sequence). The CDR3: CASSLREDQETQYF. The DNA of the CDR3 is TGTGCCAGCAGCTTGAGAGAAGACCAAGAGACCCAGTACTTC.

Comments on this clonotype: An end of the junction differs from the germline gene, which may be a read error. The V call is TRBV11-2, the J call TRBJ2-7, with D tentatively TRBD1 or TRBD2 (6 bases each). The CDR3 spans 18 residues. The germline CDR1 and CDR2 sequences are SGHAT and FQNNGV. CDR3 residues: CAGSQLKEGGRFFYEQYF. The DNA for the CDR3 is TGTGCCGGCAGCCAACTGAAGGAGGGGGGCCGCTTTTTCTACGAGCAGTACTTC. Combining the CDR3 with reference TRBV11-2 and TRBJ2-7 gives the whole variable domain EAGVAQSPRYKIIEKRQSVAFWCNPISGHATLYWYQQILGQGPKLLIQFQNNGVVDDSQLPKDRFSAERLKGVDSTLKIQPAKLEDSAVYLCAGSQLKEGGRFFYEQYFGPGTRLTVT.

V gene TRBV29-1 combines with J gene TRBJ1-2; D gene ambiguous. With 0 bases removed from V and 8 bases from J, the gap between germline ends came to 10 bases. The CDR3 length is 12 residues. CDR1 is SQVTM and CDR2 is ANQGSEA in the germline V gene. The DNA of the CDR3 is TGCAGCGTTGAAGAGATCGGCGGAGGCTACACCTTC. The encoded protein is CSVEEIGGGYTF.

This clonotype was recorded a few times. The chain carries TRBV9 and TRBJ1-1; the D is unclear. This CDR3 region has 14 residues. From germline, CDR1 is SGDLS and CDR2 YYNGEE. The V end was cut by 1 base, the J end by 7 bases, with 14 bases between. CDR3 coding DNA: TGTGCCAGCAGCGTATCGGAGAGGCCCTATGAAGCTTTCTTT. Protein product: CASSVSERPYEAFF.

This sequence joins TRBV7-2 and TRBJ2-3; D might be TRBD2 (6 bases). Germline V lookup: CDR1 SGHTA, CDR2 FQGNSA. This CDR3 comprises 15 residues. V was pared by 5 bases and J by 2 bases, with 14 bases between. CDR3 bases: TGTGCCAGCAGCGCTGGGACTCCACACACAGATACGCAGTATTTT. Translating gives CASSAGTPHTDTQYF.

The CDR3 DNA sequence: TGTGCCAGCAGCCAAGTACCCGTTAATGAGCAGTTCTTC. This translates into CASSQVPVNEQFF. The chain employs TRBV14 and TRBJ2-7; unclear D gene. The DNA end is more similar to TRBJ2-1, so the J call may be wrong. The CDR3 covers 13 residues. CDR1 and CDR2 (germline): SGHDN, FVKESK.

A few counts support this clonotype. The J gene is TRBJ2-7, the V gene TRBV6-5; maybe TRBD2 (5 bases). Trimming removed 5 bases from V and 3 bases from J, with 17 bases in between. The CDR3 runs 15 residues. CDR1 and CDR2 (germline): MNHEY, SVGAGI. The CDR3 region has the DNA TGTGCCAGCAGTCGAGAGGGTCCTGAAAGCTACGAGCAGTACTTC. The encoded protein is CASSREGPESYEQYF.

There are a few counts of this clonotype. This chain connects TRBV14 to TRBJ2-1; 10 nucleotides agree with TRBD2. V gave up 6 bases and J gave up 4 bases; unmatched junction bases: 6. Germline loops: CDR1 SGHDN, CDR2 FVKESK. CDR3 length: 15 amino acids. Here the CDR3 reads CASSFWTSGYNEQFF. The CDR3 DNA follows: TGTGCCAGCAGTTTTTGGACTAGCGGTTACAATGAGCAGTTCTTC. Looking up the rest from reference TRBV14 and TRBJ2-1 gives the full variable domain: EAGVTQFPSHSVIEKGQTVTLRCDPISGHDNLYWYRRVMGKEIKFLLHFVKESKQDESGMPNNRFLAERTGGTYSTLKVQPAELEDSGVYFCASSFWTSGYNEQFFGPGTRLTVL.

In regard to this clonotype: Sequence at one end of the junction differs from germline and may be a read error. V usage is TRBV29-1 and J usage is TRBJ2-1, with a tentative D call TRBD1 (6 bases). Germline CDR1 SQVTM, CDR2 ANQGSEA. The CDR3 spans 12 residues. The CDR3 loop reads CSAASGDNEQLF. As DNA, the CDR3 is TGCAGCGCTGCTTCCGGGGACAATGAGCAGCTCTTC.

This clonotype was seen a few times. V usage is TRBV28 and J usage is TRBJ2-1, with 13 bases aligning to TRBD2. Germline CDR1 MDHEN, CDR2 SYDVKM. With V trimmed by 2 bases and J by 10 bases, 8 bases remained unmatched. There are 16 residues in the CDR3. CDR3 amino acids: CASSLEQGLAGREQFF. The CDR3 nucleotides are TGTGCCAGCAGTTTAGAGCAGGGACTAGCGGGACGAGAGCAGTTCTTC.

This chain uses TRBV4-3 with TRBJ2-7; 9 positions agree with TRBD1. This CDR3 comprises 18 residues. The J segment lost 0 bases and the V segment lost 2 bases, leaving 11 bases of the junction unmatched. Per the germline V gene, CDR1 is LGHNA and CDR2 is YSLEER. CDR3 nucleotide sequence: TGCGCCAGCAGCCAACGGTACTCCGGGACAGGGTACTCCTACGAGCAGTACTTC. It codes for CASSQRYSGTGYSYEQYF.

This clonotype was detected only a few times. The chain employs TRBV5-1 and TRBJ2-6; no definite D call. The CDR3 extends over 14 amino acids. The germline gives CDR1 SGHRS, CDR2 YFSETQ. V gave up 4 bases and J gave up 3 bases, with 8 bases separating them. The CDR3 nucleotides read TGCGCCAGCAGCCTGACTCTTGGGGCCAACGTCCTGACTTTC. It codes for CASSLTLGANVLTF.

The CDR3 sequence is CASSQVGGYEQYF. CDR3 DNA: TGCGCCAGCAGCCAAGTCGGGGGGTACGAGCAGTACTTC. The chain joins TRBV4-3 to TRBJ2-7; 7 bases fit TRBD2. Trimming removed 1 base from V and 4 bases from J; junction bases left unmatched: 1. This CDR3 is built from 13 residues. The germline CDR1 and CDR2 sequences are LGHNA and YSLEER.

The rearrangement joins TRBV2 to TRBJ2-7; D is perhaps TRBD2 (5 bases). V gave up 2 bases and J gave up 3 bases, with 14 bases separating them. The CDR3 loop spans 15 amino acids. CDR1 is SNHLY, CDR2 FYNNEI, per germline. The CDR3 loop is CASSELKGAVYEQYF. CDR3 sequence (DNA): TGTGCCAGCAGTGAATTAAAGGGAGCTGTCTACGAGCAGTACTTC. Filled out from reference TRBV2 and TRBJ2-7, the complete variable domain reads EPEVTQTPSHQVTQMGQEVILRCVPISNHLYFYWYRQILGQKVEFLVSFYNNEISEKSEIFDDQFSVERPDGSNFTLKIRSTKLEDSAMYFCASSELKGAVYEQYFGPGTRLTVT.

V and J are TRBV4-1 and TRBJ2-5; 14 bases agree with TRBD2. The CDR3 extends over 18 amino acids. CDR1 and CDR2 (germline): MGHRA, YSYEKL. After removal of 5 bases from V and 5 bases from J, the junction contained 13 bases not matched to a gene. The CDR3 sequence is CASSYTGTSGSSEETQYF. The CDR3 DNA sequence: TGCGCCAGCAGCTACACCGGGACTAGCGGGAGTTCAGAGGAGACCCAGTACTTC.

The table lists this clonotype with a few counts. The chain carries TRBV5-1 and TRBJ2-2, with D perhaps matching TRBD1 (6 bases). V was cut by 7 bases and J by 2 bases, with 15 bases left in between. Germline CDR1 SGHRS, CDR2 YFSETQ. The CDR3 length is 15 residues. The CDR3 loop is CASLGAGLNTGELFF. As DNA, the CDR3 is TGCGCCAGCTTGGGGGCTGGATTAAACACCGGGGAGCTGTTTTTT.

The rearrangement joins TRBV7-2 to TRBJ2-1; either TRBD1 or TRBD2 may fit D (5 bases each). Germline V gene sequence: CDR1 SGHTA, CDR2 FQGNSA. The CDR3 is made up of 15 amino acids. Trimming removed 6 bases from V and 2 bases from J, with 14 bases in between. CDR3 coding DNA: TGTGCCAGCAGTGGTTCCCCGGGACCCTACAATGAGCAGTTCTTC. It codes for CASSGSPGPYNEQFF.

The chain is built from TRBV6-2 or TRBV6-3 and TRBJ1-1, with 8 bases fitting TRBD1. Looked up from germline, CDR1 is MNHEY and CDR2 is SVGEGT. The V segment lost 2 bases and the J segment 7 bases; nucleotides outside the gene matches: 9. The CDR3 has 15 amino acids. The CDR3: CASSYEQTGDYEAFF. The CDR3 nucleotides are TGTGCCAGCAGTTACGAACAGACAGGGGATTATGAAGCTTTCTTT.

There are many counts of this clonotype. The V and J genes are TRBV28 and TRBJ2-5, with D perhaps TRBD1 or TRBD2 (5 bases each). CDR1 and CDR2 (germline): MDHEN, SYDVKM. V lost 8 bases, J lost 3 bases, and 13 bases lay in between. The CDR3 contains 13 residues. The CDR3 region has the DNA TGTGCCAGCCTGAGGGGTGAAGAAGAGACCCAGTACTTC. Translated, it gives CASLRGEEETQYF.

A remark on this clonotype: A much larger clone is a single base away; this may be a read error. The rearrangement links TRBV6-4 to TRBJ2-1, with TRBD1 matching 8 bases. Germline V gives CDR1 MRHNA, CDR2 SNTAGT. V dropped 6 bases and J dropped 8; count of bases not matched to a gene: 3. This CDR3 comprises 12 residues. This chain's CDR3 is CASSVTGDEQFF. CDR3 in DNA: TGTGCCAGCAGCGTGACAGGGGATGAGCAGTTCTTC.

The J gene is TRBJ1-1, the V gene TRBV5-1, with D uncertain. The CDR3 spans 13 residues. In germline, CDR1 is SGHRS, CDR2 YFSETQ. V lost 0 bases and J 4 bases, leaving 7 bases between the germline ends. Here the CDR3 DNA reads TGCGCCAGCAGCTTGGGGATAAGCACTGAAGCTTTCTTT. Residues: CASSLGISTEAFF.

This clonotype was seen only a few times. Written as DNA, the CDR3 is TGCAGTGCAAACATAAACAATGAGCAGTTCTTC. The encoded protein is CSANINNEQFF. The V and J genes are TRBV20-1 and TRBJ2-1; D gene uncertain. With 6 bases removed from V and 5 bases from J, the gap between germline ends came to 8 bases. The CDR3 is 11 residues long. Germline CDR1 reads DFQATT; CDR2 reads SNEGSKA (reference sequence).

The sample holds a few counts of this clonotype. This chain connects TRBV28 to TRBJ2-5, with TRBD1 matching over 9 bases. The J call is uncertain, as TRBJ2-7 better fits the DNA end. Germline lookup yields CDR1 MDHEN and CDR2 SYDVKM. CDR3 size: 14 residues. In nucleotides, the CDR3 is TGTGCCAGCAGTTTGGACAGGGGAGGCGGCGAGCAGTACTTC. It is translated as CASSLDRGGGEQYF.

The rearrangement links TRBV6-6 to TRBJ1-2, with a tentative D call TRBD1 (6 bases). CDR1 is MNHNY, CDR2 SVGAGI, per germline (reference sequence). V was pared by 3 bases and J by 0 bases, with 14 bases between. The CDR3 totals 16 residues. This CDR3 reads CASSYGGAVANYGYTF. The CDR3 nucleotides are TGTGCCAGCAGTTATGGGGGGGCCGTAGCTAACTATGGCTACACCTTC.

The chain carries TRBV28 and TRBJ2-5, with 8 bases that match TRBD1. Germline CDR1 and CDR2: MDHEN and SYDVKM. The CDR3 is 15 residues long. Losses at the gene ends were 4 bases for V and 0 bases for J; bases not matched to a gene: 4. CDR3 coding DNA: TGTGCCAGCAGTTCCGCGACAGGGGACCAAGAGACCCAGTACTTC. This translates into CASSSATGDQETQYF.

This rearrangement joins TRBV29-1 to TRBJ2-7; 9 bases are shared with TRBD1. Germline V gene sequence: CDR1 SQVTM, CDR2 ANQGSEA. CDR3 length equals 13 residues. Trimming at V came to 6 bases and at J to 3 bases, leaving 6 bases not matched to a gene. CDR3 region: CSVAGTGYYEQYF. The CDR3 DNA follows: TGCAGCGTCGCCGGGACAGGGTACTACGAGCAGTACTTC.

V and J are TRBV28 and TRBJ2-7; D is unclear. Trimming left V 5 bases short and J 0 bases short, with 8 bases between. The CDR3 is 13 amino acids. The germline V gene encodes CDR1 MDHEN and CDR2 SYDVKM. In nucleotides, the CDR3 is TGTGCCAGCAGTATCCGGGCCTCCTACGAGCAGTACTTC. Protein sequence: CASSIRASYEQYF.

The gene calls are TRBV3-1 and TRBJ1-3; 7 bases line up with TRBD1. Trimming removed 10 bases from V and 0 bases from J; junction bases left unmatched: 3. There are 13 residues in the CDR3. Germline V gene data show CDR1 as LGHDT and CDR2 as YNNKEL (reference sequence). The CDR3 bases are TGTGCCACGGGACAGTTCTCTGGAAACACCATATATTTT. It translates to CATGQFSGNTIYF.

This chain connects TRBV7-2 to TRBJ2-5; 7 nucleotides agree with TRBD1. This CDR3 is built from 15 residues. Germline V gene lookup returns CDR1 SGHTA and CDR2 FQGNSA. J gave up 5 bases and V 5 bases, and 11 bases lay outside the gene matches. In nucleotides, the CDR3 is TGTGCCAGCAGCAAACTGACAGGGTTATTCGAGACCCAGTACTTC. Translating it yields CASSKLTGLFETQYF.

The V gene is TRBV24-1, the J gene TRBJ2-6; possibly TRBD2 for D (5 bases). Germline CDR1 and CDR2: KGHDR and SFDVKD. Trimming cost V 2 bases and J 3 bases, with 7 bases left between them. The CDR3 is 15 amino acids. The CDR3 spells CATSDSGGGANVLTF. DNA for the CDR3: TGTGCCACCAGTGATTCTGGAGGTGGGGCCAACGTCCTGACTTTC.

The chain employs TRBV6-5 and TRBJ2-7; D gene ambiguous. CDR1 and CDR2 (germline): MNHEY, SVGAGI. V shed 6 bases and J shed 6 bases, with 9 bases lying between them. This CDR3 comprises 11 residues. CDR3 coding DNA: TGTGCCAGCAGGCACCTTCTCGAGCAGTACTTC. Its translation: CASRHLLEQYF.